These 4 T cell receptor beta chains share one sample of origin, sequenced in a study of shared clonotypes between healthy human individuals. Clones were read by immunoSEQ multiplex PCR, and TCRdb kept only the in-frame ones, dropping some. The sample carries 1,400,000 or so clones, roughly 98.5% recorded once. The sequenced material came from naive CD4+ T cells sorted from blood. Subset in this sample: CD45RA+ positively selected. Receptors were obtained from a man in his thirties or forties in good health.

This clone has just one count. This CDR3 fails to terminate in the conserved phenylalanine or tryptophan, so it likely reflects a read error. The DNA is left out, because the CDR3 cannot be placed on it with certainty; the CDR3 is given as TCRdb lists it. The chain couples TRBV6-9 to TRBJ2-6; TRBD1, the table's D call, lacks a check against the DNA. The CDR3 totals 12 residues, both ends included. Per the germline V gene, CDR1 is MNHGY and CDR2 is SVAAGI. CDR3 in amino acids: CASSDKPPYDKV.

The V and J genes are TRBV5-1 and TRBJ2-1; perhaps TRBD2 as D (5 bases). The V end lost 2 bases, the J end lost 7 bases, and 16 bases lay between the germline ends. This CDR3 has 15 residues. Germline loops: CDR1 SGHRS, CDR2 YFSETQ. CDR3 residues: CASSFEGLALNEQFF. The CDR3 region has the DNA TGCGCCAGCAGCTTCGAGGGTCTAGCCCTGAATGAGCAGTTCTTC.

Only one count was recorded for this clone. V gene TRBV5-1 combines with J gene TRBJ1-1; TRBD1 is a possible D gene (5 bases). Germline V gene lookup returns CDR1 SGHRS and CDR2 YFSETQ. Trimming left V 6 bases short and J 2 bases short, with 17 bases between. The CDR3 is 15 residues long. CDR3 loop: CASNLVRGPNTEAFF. CDR3 DNA sequence: TGCGCCAGCAACCTGGTTAGGGGACCAAACACTGAAGCTTTCTTT.

J is TRBJ1-1 and V is TRBV5-4; D is perhaps TRBD1 (6 bases). V dropped 0 bases and J dropped 1 base, with 19 bases sitting between them. The CDR3 totals 18 residues. CDR1 is SGHNT and CDR2 is YYREEE in the germline V gene (reference sequence). The DNA for the CDR3 is TGTGCCAGCAGCTTGGCCCATCGATGGGGGGCGCCGAACACTGAAGCTTTCTTT. Amino acids: CASSLAHRWGAPNTEAFF.